Following are 25 T cell receptor beta chains from one sample sequenced in a study of human T cells and chemical hapten exposure. Documented time point: healthy volunteer bleed at 6 weeks. Someone pulled total RNA out of unfractionated whole blood. TCRdb called the RACE reads again in MiXCR, with one record for every CDR3 protein. The data hold 65,000 to 95,000 distinct CDR3 sequences, with 8.5% to 9.5% observed a single time. The sample comprised whole blood. These receptor sequences come from a female donor in good health. Some clones in this sample may be carry-over from other donors' samples.

This clonotype was recorded many times. This chain's CDR3 is CASRSRGLGEKLFF. CDR3 sequence (DNA): TGTGCCAGCAGAAGCCGGGGTCTGGGTGAAAAACTGTTTTTT. This chain connects TRBV28 to TRBJ1-4; no clear D gene. This CDR3 comprises 14 residues. V shed 6 bases and J shed 7 bases, with 15 bases lying between them. In germline, CDR1 is MDHEN, CDR2 SYDVKM.

A few counts support this clonotype. V and J are TRBV7-3 and TRBJ2-7; 7 bases are a match to TRBD1. This CDR3 contains 15 residues. With 5 bases clipped from V and 6 bases from J, the junction kept 13 bases outside the gene matches. CDR1 and CDR2 from the germline V gene are SGHTA and FQGTGA. The CDR3 DNA follows: TGTGCCAGCAGCCCCACCCCCGACAGGGTTAGCGAGCAGTACTTC. As protein: CASSPTPDRVSEQYF.

This clonotype was found a few times. V is TRBV28 and J is TRBJ1-2; tentative D call: TRBD1 (5 bases). This CDR3 comprises 14 residues. V was clipped by 3 bases and J by 4 bases, with 12 bases between them. Germline CDR1 and CDR2: MDHEN and SYDVKM. The CDR3, as DNA: TGTGCCAGCAGTTTCCGAGGGACTCTCTATGGCTACACCTTC. This translates into CASSFRGTLYGYTF.

This clonotype was counted many times. The V gene is TRBV7-9, the J gene TRBJ1-5, with D possibly being TRBD1 (5 bases). This CDR3 is 14 amino acids long. With 3 bases removed from V and 5 bases from J, the gap between germline ends came to 11 bases. Germline CDR1 and CDR2: SEHNR and FQNEAQ (reference sequence). Written as DNA, the CDR3 is TGTGCCAGCAGCTTGGCCAGGGCCGATCAGCCCCAGCATTTT. It is translated as CASSLARADQPQHF. Drawing the rest from reference TRBV7-9 and TRBJ1-5, the complete variable domain is DTGVSQNPRHKITKRGQNVTFRCDPISEHNRLYWYRQTLGQGPEFLTYFQNEAQLEKSRLLSDRFSAERPKGSFSTLEIQRTEQGDSAMYLCASSLARADQPQHFGDGTRLSIL.

In its sample, this clonotype was seen many times. V usage is TRBV20-1 and J usage is TRBJ1-1; D remains unclear. The germline gives CDR1 DFQATT, CDR2 SNEGSKA (reference sequence). The CDR3 has 13 residues. The germline V and J ends were trimmed by 6 bases and 10 bases, with 21 bases remaining between them. The CDR3: CSALAYTLFVAFF. The CDR3 DNA reads as TGCAGTGCCCTGGCGTACACCCTCTTCGTAGCTTTCTTT.

This clonotype has ten or more counts. The V call is TRBV9, the J call TRBJ2-1; TRBD1 matches 8 bases. CDR3 size: 14 residues. Germline trimming cut 4 bases from V and 2 bases from J; bases unmatched to any gene: 2. Germline loops: CDR1 SGDLS, CDR2 YYNGEE. CDR3 sequence: CASSRTGTYNEQFF. The DNA of the CDR3 is TGTGCCAGCAGCCGGACAGGGACCTACAATGAGCAGTTCTTC.

This clonotype was observed a few times. The chain couples TRBV11-1 to TRBJ2-3, with 8 bases that match TRBD2. The CDR3 contains 15 residues. Germline-derived CDR1 and CDR2 are SGHAT and FQDESV (reference sequence). V shed 3 bases, J shed 4 bases, and the junction held 6 bases outside the gene matches. In DNA form, the CDR3 reads TGTGCCAGCAGCTTCAGCGGGGGACTAGCAGATACGCAGTATTTT. Its protein is CASSFSGGLADTQYF.

This clonotype has a handful of counts. The chain has TRBV6-6 and TRBJ2-5; D remains unclear. The CDR3 is 11 residues long. Trimming took 2 bases from V and 5 from J, leaving 3 bases between them. Germline V lookup: CDR1 MNHNY, CDR2 SVGAGI (reference sequence). In nucleotides, the CDR3 is TGTGCCAGCAGTTACGCGGAGACCCAGTACTTC. This encodes CASSYAETQYF.

This clonotype was seen a few times. The chain employs TRBV6-2 or TRBV6-3 and TRBJ2-3; D is unclear. Looked up from germline, CDR1 is MNHEY and CDR2 is SVGEGT. This CDR3 spans 12 amino acids. V was shortened by 4 bases and J by 6 bases, with 8 bases between the two germline ends. DNA for the CDR3: TGTGCCAGCAGTTCCCGGTCGGATACGCAGTATTTT. Protein: CASSSRSDTQYF.

This clonotype was picked up many times. V is TRBV2 and J is TRBJ1-2; D is undetermined. The germline gives CDR1 SNHLY, CDR2 FYNNEI. Trimming cost V 7 bases and J 2 bases, with 11 bases left between them. The CDR3 is made up of 13 amino acids. CDR3 sequence (DNA): TGTGCCAGCACGTGGGGAATAAACTATGGCTACACCTTC. Translating it yields CASTWGINYGYTF.

The chain carries TRBV18 and TRBJ1-1; D unresolved. The germline V and J ends were trimmed by 4 bases and 7 bases, with 16 bases remaining between them. Germline V gene lookup returns CDR1 KGHSH and CDR2 LQKENI. The CDR3 sequence is 14 residues long. CDR3 amino acids: CASSRRAGDDEAFF. The CDR3 region has the DNA TGTGCCAGCTCACGACGAGCCGGGGATGATGAAGCTTTCTTT.

This clonotype was seen only a few times. The CDR3 loop is CASSDRLRQPQHF. Written as DNA, the CDR3 is TGTGCCAGCAGTGATCGTCTAAGACAGCCCCAGCATTTT. This chain joins TRBV2 and TRBJ1-5; no firm D call. CDR1 is SNHLY, CDR2 FYNNEI, per germline. The CDR3 runs 13 residues. The V end was cut by 3 bases, the J end by 7 bases, with 10 bases between.

The genes are TRBV2 and TRBJ1-5; 7 positions agree with TRBD1. J lost 0 bases, V lost 9 bases, and 5 bases had no gene match. CDR1 is SNHLY, CDR2 FYNNEI, per germline. This CDR3 has 14 amino acids. The CDR3 spells CARRTGLSNQPQHF. CDR3 DNA: TGTGCCAGGCGGACAGGACTTAGCAATCAGCCCCAGCATTTT.

As concerns this clonotype: A much larger clone differs from this one at a single base, so this may be a read error. The conserved closing phenylalanine or tryptophan is absent in this CDR3, likely reflecting a read error. The CDR3: CASSPGQGHTEAFY. CDR3 DNA: TGTGCCAGCTCACCCGGACAGGGCCACACTGAAGCTTTCTAT. The V and J genes are TRBV18 and TRBJ1-1, with 8 bases that match TRBD1. CDR3 length equals 14 residues. Germline assignment: CDR1 KGHSH and CDR2 LQKENI. V lost 3 bases, J lost 3 bases, and 3 bases stayed unmatched.

This clonotype was detected a few times. The rearrangement uses TRBV5-4 and TRBJ2-1, with 11 bases identical to TRBD2. Germline CDR1 SGHNT, CDR2 YYREEE (reference sequence). There are 15 residues in the CDR3. V shed 4 bases, J shed 3 bases, and the junction held 3 bases outside the gene matches. In DNA, the CDR3 is TGTGCCAGCAGCCAGACTAGCGGGGACTACAATGAGCAGTTCTTC. This codes for CASSQTSGDYNEQFF.

This clonotype was observed at least ten times. The chain uses TRBV27 and TRBJ2-3, with unresolved D. This CDR3 is built from 11 residues. Germline-derived CDR1 and CDR2 are MNHEY and SMNVEV (reference sequence). V dropped 4 bases and J dropped 6 bases, with 5 bases sitting between them. The CDR3 bases are TGTGCCAGCAGTTCCTTGGATACGCAGTATTTT. It translates to CASSSLDTQYF.

V and J are TRBV6-2 or TRBV6-3 and TRBJ2-3, with D perhaps matching TRBD1 (6 bases). Trimming took off 4 bases at V and 7 bases at J, with 21 bases between the two ends. CDR3 length equals 16 residues. Per germline, CDR1 MNHEY and CDR2 SVGEGT. CDR3 loop: CASSSIIRTESYTQYF. Written as DNA, the CDR3 is TGTGCCAGCAGTTCCATCATTAGGACAGAGTCCTATACGCAGTATTTT.

This clonotype was counted many times. The rearrangement uses TRBV6-5 and TRBJ2-3, with D maybe TRBD1 (6 bases). Trimming took off 2 bases at V and 2 bases at J, with 17 bases between the two ends. CDR3 length equals 17 residues. CDR1 and CDR2 (germline): MNHEY, SVGAGI. Here the CDR3 DNA reads TGTGCCAGCAGTTACGACCCGGCACAGGGCACCACAGATACGCAGTATTTT. It codes for CASSYDPAQGTTDTQYF.

This clonotype was seen at least ten times. The chain links TRBV7-9 to TRBJ2-3; D gene uncertain. This CDR3 contains 16 residues. V dropped 0 bases and J dropped 0 bases, with 10 bases sitting between them. The germline gives CDR1 SEHNR, CDR2 FQNEAQ (reference sequence). CDR3 in amino acids: CASSLALAASTDTQYF. In nucleotides, the CDR3 is TGTGCCAGCAGCTTAGCTCTGGCAGCTAGCACAGATACGCAGTATTTT. The full variable domain, rest sourced from reference TRBV7-9 and TRBJ2-3, is DTGVSQNPRHKITKRGQNVTFRCDPISEHNRLYWYRQTLGQGPEFLTYFQNEAQLEKSRLLSDRFSAERPKGSFSTLEIQRTEQGDSAMYLCASSLALAASTDTQYFGPGTRLTVL.

The gene calls are TRBV4-2 and TRBJ2-5; perhaps TRBD1 as D (8 bases). This CDR3 region has 17 residues. Trimming pared 2 bases from V and 2 bases from J, leaving 18 bases between. Germline V CDR1 and CDR2: LGHNA, YNFKEQ. The CDR3 spells CASSQNRGGPKQETQYF. CDR3 sequence (DNA): TGTGCCAGCAGCCAAAACAGGGGGGGACCCAAGCAAGAGACCCAGTACTTC.

In its sample, this clonotype was seen many times. The rearrangement links TRBV20-1 to TRBJ1-1; D gene uncertain. The CDR3 sequence is 19 residues long. The V and J ends lost 6 bases and 0 bases respectively, with 29 bases between them. Germline values: CDR1 DFQATT, CDR2 SNEGSKA (reference sequence). The CDR3 loop reads CSAGRRGGLNPILNTEAFF. The CDR3 DNA reads TGCAGTGCCGGACGCCGCGGAGGGCTAAACCCTATATTGAACACTGAAGCTTTCTTT.

The rearrangement uses TRBV5-6 and TRBJ2-1, with 14 bases aligning to TRBD2. Germline-derived CDR1 and CDR2 are SGHDT and YYEEEE. The CDR3 is 16 residues long. V trimming: 4 bases; J trimming: 10 bases; junction bases outside the gene matches: 10. The CDR3 protein is CASSPGTSGGNREQFF. The DNA for the CDR3 is TGTGCCAGCAGCCCTGGGACTAGCGGGGGCAACCGGGAGCAGTTCTTC.

The V and J genes are TRBV9 and TRBJ1-1; the D gene is possibly TRBD1 (6 bases). This CDR3 is built from 12 residues. CDR1 and CDR2 from the germline V gene are SGDLS and YYNGEE. V dropped 3 bases and J dropped 9 bases, with 12 bases sitting between them. The CDR3 DNA reads TGTGCCAGCAGCGCCAGGGGCAGAAAAGCTTTCTTT. Protein sequence: CASSARGRKAFF.

As to this clonotype: A much larger clone sits a single nucleotide away, making a read error possible. The V gene is TRBV6-6, the J gene TRBJ2-3; D ambiguous. The CDR3 has 14 residues. Germline CDR1 MNHNY, CDR2 SVGAGI (reference sequence). V was pared by 1 base and J by 2 bases, with 7 bases between. The CDR3 loop is CASSYFQNTDTQYF. The DNA for the CDR3 is TGTGCCAGCAGTTACTTTCAGAACACAGATACGCAGTATTTT.

Many counts were recorded for this clonotype. This chain connects TRBV6-5 to TRBJ1-5; D might be TRBD1 (6 bases). This CDR3 has 16 residues. Germline-derived CDR1 and CDR2 are MNHEY and SVGAGI. V lost 6 bases to trimming and J lost 0 bases, with 15 bases between them. Here the CDR3 DNA reads TGTGCCAGCAGCCAGGGGACAATCTATAGCAATCAGCCCCAGCATTTT. Translation: CASSQGTIYSNQPQHF.